Following are 4 T cell receptor beta chains from one sample sequenced in a study of memory CD4+ T cells and cytomegalovirus serostatus (dated by TCRdb to the late 2010s). Libraries were built with the immunoSEQ multiplex PCR assay. TCRdb's version of the immuneACCESS table is confined to in-frame rearrangements and falls short of the full clone set. An unresolved V gene accounts for under half of the shortfall where checked; the remainder is of unknown origin. This sample has 50,000 or so clones in its table, and around 82% of those were observed once. Just under 2% of the sample is taken by the ten largest. Single viable CD3+CD4+CD8-CD45RO+ cells were sorted as memory CD4+ T cells on a FACSAria II. Material: memory CD4+ T cells from blood. The receptors shown here come from an adult in good health and CMV-seropositive.

This clone was detected a few times. The CDR3 DNA follows: TGTGCCAGCAGCCCCGTGAACGGGAGAAATGAGCAGTTCTTC. It is translated as CASSPVNGRNEQFF. The chain employs TRBV11-3 and TRBJ2-1, with a weak D call TRBD2 (6 bases). This CDR3 is 14 amino acids long. V shed 5 bases and J shed 7 bases, with 15 bases lying between them. Germline CDR1 SGHNT, CDR2 YENEEA.

This sequence joins TRBV28 and TRBJ2-5; D might be TRBD1 or TRBD2, each matching 6 bases. From germline, CDR1 is MDHEN and CDR2 SYDVKM. Trimming shortened V by 6 bases and J by 5 bases, and 16 bases separated the two germline ends. The length of the CDR3 is 14 residues. The CDR3 DNA sequence: TGTGCCAGCAGCCCACCGGGGGCATTGGAGACCCAGTACTTC. Translating it yields CASSPPGALETQYF. Variable domain in full (rest from reference TRBV28 and TRBJ2-5): DVKVTQSSRYLVKRTGEKVFLECVQDMDHENMFWYRQDPGLGLRLIYFSYDVKMKEKGDIPEGYSVSREKKERFSLILESASTNQTSMYLCASSPPGALETQYFGPGTRLLVL.

This rearrangement joins TRBV7-6 to TRBJ2-3, with D unresolved. V gave up 1 base and J gave up 6 bases, with 8 bases separating them. The length of the CDR3 is 13 residues. Per the germline V gene, CDR1 is SGHVS and CDR2 is FNYEAQ. The CDR3: CASSLGPVDTQYF. DNA for the CDR3: TGTGCCAGCAGCTTAGGGCCAGTGGATACGCAGTATTTT.

The J gene is TRBJ2-2, the V gene TRBV13; D is uncertain. The length of the CDR3 is 12 residues. CDR1 is PRHDT and CDR2 is FYEKMQ in the germline V gene (reference sequence). V was shortened by 8 bases and J by 2 bases, with 6 bases between the two germline ends. The CDR3 DNA follows: TGTGCCAGCCGGATCAACACCGGGGAGCTGTTTTTT. It translates to CASRINTGELFF.